The 28 T cell receptor beta chains below were found in one sample sequenced in a study of shared clonotypes between healthy human individuals. Libraries were prepared by immunoSEQ multiplex PCR; TCRdb keeps only in-frame clonotypes and omits some of them. The sample yields 850,000 to 1,100,000 clones, 70% to 85% seen once. Input material: memory CD4+ T cells from PBMCs. Documented subset: CD45RA-negative fraction. The receptors derive from a man between 18 and 29 years old in good health. Some clones in this sample may be carry-over from other donors' samples.

In regard to this clone: This specimen includes other DNA sequences encoding the same CDR3. J is TRBJ2-1 and V is TRBV7-3, with D perhaps matching TRBD2 (6 bases). The V end was cut by 5 bases, the J end by 7 bases, with 12 bases between. Germline V gene data show CDR1 as SGHTA and CDR2 as FQGTGA. The CDR3 has 13 amino acids. The CDR3 loop is CASSLRRENEQFF. In DNA form, the CDR3 reads TGTGCCAGCAGCCTTCGCCGGGAGAATGAGCAGTTCTTC. Full variable domain (remainder filled in from reference TRBV7-3 and TRBJ2-1): GAGVSQTPSNKVTEKGKYVELRCDPISGHTALYWYRQSLGQGPEFLIYFQGTGAADDSGLPNDRFFAVRPEGSVSTLKIQRTERGDSAVYLCASSLRRENEQFFGPGTRLTVL.

The V and J genes are TRBV14 and TRBJ2-3; D is unresolved. Per the germline V gene, CDR1 is SGHDN and CDR2 is FVKESK. This CDR3 spans 16 amino acids. The ends were cut back, 1 base at V and 0 bases at J, with 11 bases in the middle. CDR3 sequence: CASSQVQRTSTDTQYF. CDR3 in DNA: TGTGCCAGCAGCCAAGTCCAGCGAACTAGCACAGATACGCAGTATTTT.

With respect to this clone: This probably arose from a read error, given a far larger clone one base away. This specimen includes other DNA sequences encoding the same CDR3. This chain connects TRBV19 to TRBJ2-2, with 8 bases aligning to TRBD1. After removal of 3 bases from V and 8 bases from J, the junction contained 8 bases not matched to a gene. Looked up from germline, CDR1 is LNHDA and CDR2 is SQIVND (reference sequence). The CDR3 contains 15 residues. Here the CDR3 reads CASSMTGVVTGELFF. The CDR3 DNA is TGTGCCAGTAGTATGACAGGGGTCGTCACTGGGGAGCTGTTTTTT.

In nucleotides, the CDR3 is TGTGCCAGTAGTTACGGGACTAGTGCCTACAATGAGCAGTTCTTC. Amino acids: CASSYGTSAYNEQFF. The V call is TRBV19, the J call TRBJ2-1, with 8 bases matching TRBD2. In germline, CDR1 is LNHDA, CDR2 SQIVND (reference sequence). Trimming took 5 bases from V and 2 from J; bases not matched to a gene: 5. The CDR3 is 15 amino acids.

This chain joins TRBV7-9 and TRBJ2-5; TRBD2 is a possible D gene (6 bases). This CDR3 has 13 amino acids. CDR1 and CDR2 (germline): SEHNR, FQNEAQ (reference sequence). Trimming took off 4 bases at V and 2 bases at J, with 8 bases between the two ends. The CDR3 DNA reads as TGTGCCAGCAGCTGGAGGGGTCAAGAGACCCAGTACTTC. As protein: CASSWRGQETQYF.

A remark on this clone: The same CDR3 is also encoded by other DNA sequences in this sample. The chain recombines TRBV28 with TRBJ2-2, with TRBD2 matching 7 bases. CDR3 length equals 14 residues. Germline loops: CDR1 MDHEN, CDR2 SYDVKM. The ends lost 8 bases at V and 1 base at J; junction bases unmatched: 4. The CDR3 region is CASRSSGNTGELFF. CDR3 DNA: TGTGCCAGCCGTTCTAGCGGGAACACCGGGGAGCTGTTTTTT.

This chain links TRBV5-1 with TRBJ2-6; D gene unclear. The CDR3 totals 14 residues. In germline, CDR1 is SGHRS, CDR2 YFSETQ. V lost 1 base to trimming and J lost 1 base, with 3 bases between them. The CDR3 nucleotides read TGCGCCAGCAGCTTGCGATCTGGGGCCAACGTCCTGACTTTC. Its protein is CASSLRSGANVLTF.

This chain links TRBV11-2 with TRBJ2-6; TRBD1 matches 11 bases. CDR3 length: 18 residues. CDR1 SGHAT and CDR2 FQNNGV come from the germline V gene. The V gene end was trimmed by 2 bases and the J gene end by 2 bases; junction bases not matched to a gene: 5. The CDR3 reads CASSLWGQGGPGANVLTF. The CDR3 DNA reads TGTGCCAGCAGCTTATGGGGACAGGGGGGTCCTGGGGCCAACGTCCTGACTTTC.

The chain employs TRBV5-1 and TRBJ2-1, with TRBD2 matching 8 bases. After removal of 3 bases from V and 3 bases from J, the junction contained 8 bases not matched to a gene. Germline assignment: CDR1 SGHRS and CDR2 YFSETQ. CDR3 length: 16 amino acids. CDR3 bases: TGCGCCAGCAGCTGGGGGGCGACTAGCGTCTACAATGAGCAGTTCTTC. Translation: CASSWGATSVYNEQFF.

This clone appeared a few times. The V gene is TRBV29-1, the J gene TRBJ1-1, with D perhaps matching TRBD1 (6 bases). This CDR3 is built from 12 residues. The V gene lost 7 bases and the J gene lost 0 bases, with 9 bases spanning the gap. Germline-derived CDR1 and CDR2 are SQVTM and ANQGSEA. CDR3 nucleotide sequence: TGCAGCGGCGGACAGATGAACACTGAAGCTTTCTTT. It yields the protein CSGGQMNTEAFF.

This chain uses TRBV27 with TRBJ1-3; the D gene is possibly TRBD1 (6 bases). V was cut by 2 bases and J by 2 bases, with 10 bases left in between. The CDR3 sequence is 15 residues long. CDR1 and CDR2 (germline): MNHEY, SMNVEV (reference sequence). CDR3 protein: CASSLQGPPGNTIYF. CDR3 coding DNA: TGTGCCAGCAGTTTACAGGGGCCCCCTGGAAACACCATATATTTT.

This sequence joins TRBV19 and TRBJ2-1, with D perhaps matching TRBD2 (5 bases). The CDR3 has 16 residues. CDR1 is LNHDA and CDR2 is SQIVND in the germline V gene (reference sequence). V lost 1 base and J 0 bases, leaving 10 bases between the germline ends. The DNA of the CDR3 is TGTGCCAGTAGTATAGTCACGACTATCTCCTACAATGAGCAGTTCTTC. This codes for CASSIVTTISYNEQFF.

This clone has more than one count but fewer than ten. The chain has TRBV4-2 and TRBJ1-4; D is perhaps TRBD1 (5 bases). Germline V gives CDR1 LGHNA, CDR2 YNFKEQ. The CDR3 is 15 residues long. V was cut by 6 bases and J by 3 bases, with 14 bases left in between. For the CDR3, the DNA is TGTGCCAGCAGAAATAAATTAGGGGCTAATGAAAAACTGTTTTTT. As protein: CASRNKLGANEKLFF.

In its sample, this clone was seen a few times. The gene calls are TRBV5-6 and TRBJ2-5; D remains unclear. This CDR3 contains 15 residues. Germline values: CDR1 SGHDT, CDR2 YYEEEE. Trimming shortened V by 7 bases and J by 0 bases, and 16 bases separated the two germline ends. This CDR3 reads CASYSLTRNQETQYF. CDR3 bases: TGTGCCAGCTATTCCCTCACGAGAAACCAAGAGACCCAGTACTTC.

The chain uses TRBV9 and TRBJ2-1; 8 bases are a match to TRBD1. The CDR3 consists of 16 residues. Per the germline V gene, CDR1 is SGDLS and CDR2 is YYNGEE. J gave up 5 bases and V 0 bases, and 7 bases lay outside the gene matches. CDR3 coding DNA: TGTGCCAGCAGCGTAGCTCCCCAGGGGGCCAACAATGAGCAGTTCTTC. It yields the protein CASSVAPQGANNEQFF.

The gene calls are TRBV25-1 and TRBJ2-6; D might be TRBD2 (6 bases). The CDR3 runs 12 residues. Germline loops: CDR1 MGHDK, CDR2 SYGVNS. Trimming cost V 11 bases and J 4 bases, with 9 bases left between them. CDR3 nucleotides: TGTGCCGGAGGGGCCGGGGCCAACGTCCTGACTTTC. As protein: CAGGAGANVLTF.

This clone has at least ten counts. The chain has TRBV18 and TRBJ2-1, with 14 bases fitting TRBD2. The germline CDR1 and CDR2 sequences are KGHSH and LQKENI. V lost 6 bases, J lost 7 bases, and 11 bases stayed unmatched. CDR3 length equals 17 residues. The CDR3 here is CASSPSGTSGGLNEQFF. CDR3 coding DNA: TGTGCCAGCTCCCCATCCGGGACTAGCGGGGGATTAAATGAGCAGTTCTTC.

In DNA form, the CDR3 reads TGTGCCTGGACACCGGCAGGTTCACCCCTCCACTTT. Its protein is CAWTPAGSPLHF. The rearrangement links TRBV30 to TRBJ1-6; D is uncertain. V was clipped by 4 bases and J by 9 bases, with 10 bases between them. Germline CDR1 reads GTSNPN; CDR2 reads SVGIG (reference sequence). The CDR3 runs to 12 residues.

The chain combines TRBV9 with TRBJ2-3; TRBD1 aligns across 9 bases. Germline lookup yields CDR1 SGDLS and CDR2 YYNGEE. J lost 2 bases, V lost 4 bases, and 8 bases had no gene match. The CDR3 sequence is 16 residues long. CDR3 nucleotides: TGTGCCAGCAGCCCCCTTGGGGACAGGGTCACAGATACGCAGTATTTT. This translates into CASSPLGDRVTDTQYF.

The V gene is TRBV11-2, the J gene TRBJ1-2; TRBD1 matches 9 bases. There are 14 residues in the CDR3. Trimming cost V 1 base and J 5 bases; bases outside gene matches: 2. Germline loops: CDR1 SGHAT, CDR2 FQNNGV. CDR3 sequence reads: CASSLAGTGYGYTF. The CDR3 bases are TGTGCCAGCAGCTTAGCCGGGACAGGGTATGGCTACACCTTC.

This chain's CDR3 is CASSQELGPKNIQYF. The CDR3 nucleotides read TGCGCCAGCAGCCAAGAGTTGGGACCCAAAAACATTCAGTACTTC. V usage is TRBV4-3 and J usage is TRBJ2-4; the D call may be TRBD1 or TRBD2 (5 bases each). Germline V gene sequence: CDR1 LGHNA, CDR2 YSLEER. The CDR3 is made up of 15 amino acids. Trimming left V 0 bases short and J 2 bases short, with 8 bases between.

This clone occurred once. The chain joins TRBV5-1 to TRBJ2-1; 9 bases are a match to TRBD2. After removal of 3 bases from V and 9 bases from J, the junction contained 10 bases not matched to a gene. The CDR3 consists of 15 residues. Germline CDR1 is SGHRS and CDR2 is YFSETQ. CDR3 nucleotides: TGCGCCAGCAGCTGGACTAGCGCGCCTGCCGGTGAGCAGTTCTTC. This codes for CASSWTSAPAGEQFF. Looking up the rest from reference TRBV5-1 and TRBJ2-1 gives the full variable domain: KAGVTQTPRYLIKTRGQQVTLSCSPISGHRSVSWYQQTPGQGLQFLFEYFSETQRNKGNFPGRFSGRQFSNSRSEMNVSTLELGDSALYLCASSWTSAPAGEQFFGPGTRLTVL.

This chain joins TRBV6-5 and TRBJ2-7; D is possibly TRBD2 (5 bases). The germline V and J ends were trimmed by 7 bases and 2 bases, with 18 bases remaining between them. CDR1 is MNHEY and CDR2 is SVGAGI in the germline V gene. This CDR3 has 15 amino acids. The CDR3 protein is CASTQGRGFPYEQYF. In DNA, the CDR3 is TGTGCCAGCACCCAAGGCCGAGGGTTCCCCTACGAGCAGTACTTC.

The chain combines TRBV19 with TRBJ2-7; 8 nucleotides line up with TRBD1. Germline-derived CDR1 and CDR2 are LNHDA and SQIVND (reference sequence). This CDR3 is 15 amino acids long. The V gene end was trimmed by 7 bases and the J gene end by 2 bases; junction bases not matched to a gene: 10. In DNA, the CDR3 is TGTGCCAGTACGGCGACAGGGGAATTGACCTACGAGCAGTACTTC. It specifies CASTATGELTYEQYF.

The gene calls are TRBV29-1 and TRBJ2-1; TRBD2 is a possible D gene (6 bases). V lost 4 bases and J lost 9, with 13 bases in between. The V gene's germline CDR1 is SQVTM and CDR2 ANQGSEA. The length of the CDR3 is 12 residues. CDR3 bases: TGCAGCGTTGCGTGGGGGGTGAGTGAGCAGTTCTTC. This encodes CSVAWGVSEQFF.

This chain uses TRBV9 with TRBJ1-1; D call uncertain. Germline CDR1 SGDLS, CDR2 YYNGEE. V lost 0 bases and J lost 4, with 7 bases in between. The CDR3 length is 13 residues. CDR3 nucleotide sequence: TGTGCCAGCAGCGTAGTGGATACCACTGAAGCTTTCTTT. Protein sequence: CASSVVDTTEAFF.

This chain links TRBV28 with TRBJ1-4; D possibly corresponds to TRBD1 (6 bases). The V end was cut by 6 bases, the J end by 12 bases, with 20 bases between. Germline values: CDR1 MDHEN, CDR2 SYDVKM. CDR3 length: 14 amino acids. DNA for the CDR3: TGTGCCAGCAGCTTCGGGACATGGGGTAGGGAACTGTTTTTT. Residues: CASSFGTWGRELFF.

This clone was observed a handful of times. One end of the junction varies from germline; a read error may be responsible. The chain uses TRBV6-1 and TRBJ2-7; the D gene is possibly TRBD2 (6 bases). Germline CDR1 and CDR2: MNHNS and SASEGT. This CDR3 contains 14 residues. The CDR3 nucleotides read TGTGCCAGCAGCGAAGCGGGTATGAACGACGAGCAGTACTTC. Amino acid sequence: CASSEAGMNDEQYF.